The 30 T cell receptor beta chains listed next were all sequenced from one sample in a study of T cell changes during pregnancy in multiple sclerosis. Method: immunoSEQ multiplex PCR; TCRdb's copy keeps in-frame clones and lacks some. The table records 40,000 to 50,000 clones, about 94% of them present only once. Specimen: CD8+ T cells from peripheral blood mononuclear cells, collected in the third trimester of pregnancy. The receptors were sampled from a female donor with multiple sclerosis, enrolled in a pregnancy study.

The chain is built from TRBV6-1 and TRBJ2-1; no reliable D call. V lost 2 bases, J lost 15 bases, and 20 bases lay in between. The CDR3 is 14 amino acids. Germline CDR1 is MNHNS and CDR2 is SASEGT. This CDR3 is CASSEYGLYNEAFF. As DNA, the CDR3 is TGTGCCAGCAGTGAATACGGCTTGTACAATGAGGCGTTCTTC.

V usage is TRBV28 and J usage is TRBJ1-1, with 9 bases aligning to TRBD1. The V segment lost 4 bases and the J segment 0 bases; nucleotides outside the gene matches: 3. The germline gives CDR1 MDHEN, CDR2 SYDVKM. This CDR3 contains 15 residues. For the CDR3, the DNA is TGTGCCAGCAGTTCACAGGGGGCGGTGAACACTGAAGCTTTCTTT. This codes for CASSSQGAVNTEAFF.

The chain links TRBV7-9 to TRBJ2-7; 9 bases line up with TRBD2. V lost 5 bases, J lost 0 bases, and 8 bases stayed unmatched. The CDR3 runs to 16 residues. Looked up from germline, CDR1 is SEHNR and CDR2 is FQNEAQ (reference sequence). The CDR3 loop is CASSPRGSGSSYEQYF. CDR3 DNA sequence: TGTGCCAGCAGCCCCCGGGGTAGCGGGAGCTCCTACGAGCAGTACTTC. The full variable domain, its missing parts supplied by reference TRBV7-9 and TRBJ2-7, is DTGVSQNPRHKITKRGQNVTFRCDPISEHNRLYWYRQTLGQGPEFLTYFQNEAQLEKSRLLSDRFSAERPKGSFSTLEIQRTEQGDSAMYLCASSPRGSGSSYEQYFGPGTRLTVT.

The chain employs TRBV6-6 and TRBJ1-2; D is ambiguous. CDR3 length: 13 residues. The germline CDR1 and CDR2 sequences are MNHNY and SVGAGI (reference sequence). The V end lost 2 bases, the J end lost 3 bases, and 7 bases lay between the germline ends. In DNA, the CDR3 is TGTGCCAGCAGTTACACGCAGTACTATGGCTACACCTTC. This codes for CASSYTQYYGYTF.

The V gene is TRBV28, the J gene TRBJ2-3, with D unresolved. Trimming took off 3 bases at V and 4 bases at J, with 8 bases between the two ends. This CDR3 contains 13 residues. Germline-derived CDR1 and CDR2 are MDHEN and SYDVKM. CDR3 DNA: TGTGCCAGCAGTTTCGCGCGGCCAGATACGCAGTATTTT. This gives the protein CASSFARPDTQYF.

The CDR3 loop is CASSSDGGTVTEAFF. In DNA form, the CDR3 reads TGTGCCAGCAGCTCAGACGGGGGAACGGTTACTGAAGCTTTCTTT. The chain links TRBV7-2 to TRBJ1-1; possible D gene TRBD1, 5 bases. The V gene's germline CDR1 is SGHTA and CDR2 FQGNSA. V was trimmed by 4 bases and J by 5 bases, leaving 17 bases between them. The CDR3 sequence is 15 residues long.

V gene TRBV19 combines with J gene TRBJ1-5; TRBD1 matches at 9 bases. This CDR3 comprises 15 residues. Trimming cost V 4 bases and J 4 bases; bases outside gene matches: 5. Germline CDR1 LNHDA, CDR2 SQIVND (reference sequence). The CDR3 here is CASSSGTGQNQPQHF. The CDR3, as DNA: TGTGCCAGTAGTAGTGGGACAGGGCAGAATCAGCCCCAGCATTTT.

The V call is TRBV6-4, the J call TRBJ2-3; 7 bases fit TRBD2. CDR1 and CDR2 (germline): MRHNA, SNTAGT. Germline trimming cut 5 bases from V and 5 bases from J; bases unmatched to any gene: 13. The CDR3 covers 16 residues. The CDR3: CASSSGGGMGQDTQYF. The CDR3 DNA reads TGTGCCAGCAGTTCGGGGGGAGGGATGGGCCAAGATACGCAGTATTTT.

V and J are TRBV28 and TRBJ1-1; 8 nucleotides agree with TRBD1. The V gene end was trimmed by 5 bases and the J gene end by 1 base; junction bases not matched to a gene: 3. Germline V gene data show CDR1 as MDHEN and CDR2 as SYDVKM. The CDR3 runs to 14 residues. CDR3 nucleotide sequence: TGTGCCAGCAGTCACGGACAGGGGAACACTGAAGCTTTCTTT. It translates to CASSHGQGNTEAFF.

The chain is built from TRBV19 and TRBJ1-2, with D possibly being TRBD1 (6 bases). Trimming shortened V by 7 bases and J by 6 bases, and 9 bases separated the two germline ends. Germline loops: CDR1 LNHDA, CDR2 SQIVND (reference sequence). The CDR3 extends over 11 amino acids. CDR3 in DNA: TGTGCCAGTATGAGGGGGAATGGCTACACCTTC. Residues: CASMRGNGYTF.

The chain recombines TRBV7-3 with TRBJ2-1; D is possibly TRBD2 (6 bases). Between the trimmed V and J ends, which lost 5 bases and 3 bases, there was a span of 8 bases. Germline assignment: CDR1 SGHTA and CDR2 FQGTGA. There are 13 residues in the CDR3. CDR3 protein: CASSPTSYNEQFF. CDR3 bases: TGTGCCAGCAGCCCGACTAGCTACAATGAGCAGTTCTTC.

The chain is built from TRBV28 and TRBJ2-1; D is unresolved. The CDR3 runs 15 residues. Looked up from germline, CDR1 is MDHEN and CDR2 is SYDVKM. V was trimmed by 7 bases and J by 7 bases, leaving 20 bases between them. As DNA, the CDR3 is TGTGCCAGCACTTCAAACTGGGCAGGCCGTAATGAGCAGTTCTTC. It specifies CASTSNWAGRNEQFF.

This chain links TRBV6-5 with TRBJ2-7; D uncertain. The CDR3 extends over 16 amino acids. With 0 bases removed from V and 4 bases from J, the gap between germline ends came to 16 bases. From germline, CDR1 is MNHEY and CDR2 SVGAGI. The CDR3 coding sequence is TGTGCCAGCAGTTACTCGCGTTTTGTTAGCCAATACGAGCAGTACTTC. Protein: CASSYSRFVSQYEQYF.

V usage is TRBV27 and J usage is TRBJ2-7, with a possible D match to TRBD1 (6 bases). From germline, CDR1 is MNHEY and CDR2 SMNVEV (reference sequence). The CDR3 loop spans 17 amino acids. V lost 6 bases and J lost 0, with 21 bases in between. CDR3 sequence (DNA): TGTGCCAGCAGCTCTCCCTCGACAGGACCAGCCTCCTACGAGCAGTACTTC. Its translation is CASSSPSTGPASYEQYF.

The V gene is TRBV6-5, the J gene TRBJ2-7, with D possibly being TRBD2 (5 bases). Trimming removed 5 bases from V and 0 bases from J, with 11 bases in between. From germline, CDR1 is MNHEY and CDR2 SVGAGI. The CDR3 is 14 residues long. CDR3 sequence: CASSLRAASYEQYF. CDR3 DNA sequence: TGTGCCAGCAGTCTGCGGGCCGCCTCCTACGAGCAGTACTTC.

The chain combines TRBV7-9 with TRBJ2-7, with 8 bases fitting TRBD1. CDR1 is SEHNR, CDR2 FQNEAQ, per germline (reference sequence). The CDR3 loop spans 15 amino acids. With 1 base clipped from V and 5 bases from J, the junction kept 7 bases outside the gene matches. The CDR3 sequence: CASSLVQTGVDEQYF. Written as DNA, the CDR3 is TGTGCCAGCAGCTTAGTACAGACAGGGGTTGACGAGCAGTACTTC. Combining the CDR3 with reference TRBV7-9 and TRBJ2-7 gives the whole variable domain DTGVSQNPRHKITKRGQNVTFRCDPISEHNRLYWYRQTLGQGPEFLTYFQNEAQLEKSRLLSDRFSAERPKGSFSTLEIQRTEQGDSAMYLCASSLVQTGVDEQYFGPGTRLTVT.

This clone appeared a single time. The chain recombines TRBV27 with TRBJ2-7; D is undetermined. This CDR3 spans 14 amino acids. Trimming removed 8 bases from V and 2 bases from J, with 16 bases in between. CDR1 is MNHEY, CDR2 SMNVEV, per germline (reference sequence). The CDR3, as DNA: TGTGCCAGCGGAAGACACCGCTATACCTACGAGCAGTACTTC. It specifies CASGRHRYTYEQYF.

This chain uses TRBV7-6 with TRBJ2-1, with TRBD2 identical over 8 bases. V shed 4 bases, J shed 7 bases, and the junction held 27 bases outside the gene matches. Germline CDR1 is SGHVS and CDR2 is FNYEAQ. The CDR3 runs to 21 residues. The CDR3 loop reads CASSSTESGTSQLVGINEQFF. The CDR3 DNA is TGTGCCAGCAGCTCCACCGAGAGCGGGACTAGTCAACTCGTTGGAATAAATGAGCAGTTCTTC.

CDR3 region: CASSETGEVRNGYTF. The CDR3 DNA is TGTGCCAGCAGCGAAACAGGGGAAGTTCGGAACGGCTACACCTTC. The chain joins TRBV13 to TRBJ1-2; 7 positions agree with TRBD1. V lost 5 bases and J lost 8; bases outside the gene matches: 14. CDR3 length: 15 residues. Per the germline V gene, CDR1 is PRHDT and CDR2 is FYEKMQ (reference sequence).

On this clone itself: At one of its ends the junction is not consistent with the germline gene, which may arise from a read error. The chain is built from TRBV6-1 and TRBJ2-6; TRBD1 matches 8 bases. The CDR3 runs to 18 residues. The germline CDR1 and CDR2 sequences are MNHNS and SASEGT. The DNA of the CDR3 is TGTGCCAGCACTGAACCGGGACAGGCCTTCTCTGGGGCCAACGTCCTGACTTTC. Residues: CASTEPGQAFSGANVLTF.

This rearrangement joins TRBV27 to TRBJ2-2; tentative D call: TRBD1 (6 bases). The CDR3 sequence is 16 residues long. CDR1 and CDR2 (germline): MNHEY, SMNVEV (reference sequence). Trimming cost V 0 bases and J 5 bases, with 13 bases left between them. CDR3 bases: TGTGCCAGCAGTTTATCGCCCCCAGACAGGACCGGGGAGCTGTTTTTT. Residues: CASSLSPPDRTGELFF.

This clone came up a few times. The CDR3 sequence: CASSPGQGVNTEAFF. The DNA of the CDR3 is TGTGCCAGCAGCCCCGGACAGGGAGTGAACACTGAAGCTTTCTTT. The gene calls are TRBV4-2 and TRBJ1-1; 8 bases agree with TRBD1. This CDR3 comprises 15 residues. Germline CDR1 is LGHNA and CDR2 is YNFKEQ. Trimming removed 4 bases from V and 0 bases from J; junction bases left unmatched: 4.

The chain couples TRBV13 to TRBJ2-5, with 7 bases fitting TRBD1. CDR1 and CDR2 from the germline V gene are PRHDT and FYEKMQ (reference sequence). The CDR3 covers 13 residues. V was pared by 2 bases and J by 5 bases, with 2 bases of the junction left unmatched. The CDR3 DNA sequence: TGTGCCAGCAGCTTAACAGGGGTGGAGACCCAGTACTTC. Protein sequence: CASSLTGVETQYF.

The V call is TRBV28, the J call TRBJ1-4, with 8 bases that match TRBD1. Trimming cost V 5 bases and J 8 bases; bases outside gene matches: 4. The CDR3 runs 13 residues. Germline CDR1 is MDHEN and CDR2 is SYDVKM. The CDR3 bases are TGTGCCAGCAGTGGACAGGGTAGAGAAAAACTGTTTTTT. Its protein product is CASSGQGREKLFF. Supplemented by reference TRBV28 and TRBJ1-4, the full variable domain reads DVKVTQSSRYLVKRTGEKVFLECVQDMDHENMFWYRQDPGLGLRLIYFSYDVKMKEKGDIPEGYSVSREKKERFSLILESASTNQTSMYLCASSGQGREKLFFGSGTQLSVL.

The V and J genes are TRBV5-4 and TRBJ2-7; tentative D call: TRBD2 (6 bases). The CDR3 consists of 14 residues. Germline values: CDR1 SGHNT, CDR2 YYREEE (reference sequence). V was cut by 5 bases and J by 11 bases, with 23 bases left in between. The CDR3 sequence is CASSVLAGSYGEYF. The DNA of the CDR3 is TGTGCCAGCAGTGTATTGGCGGGGTCCTACGGGGAGTACTTC.

V gene TRBV28 combines with J gene TRBJ2-1; 7 nucleotides match TRBD1. CDR1 is MDHEN and CDR2 is SYDVKM in the germline V gene. Germline trimming cut 6 bases from V and 6 bases from J; bases unmatched to any gene: 11. The CDR3 runs to 15 residues. CDR3 bases: TGTGCCAGCAGCACTACAGGGGTGGAAAGCAATGAGCAGTTCTTC. Its protein product is CASSTTGVESNEQFF. Complete variable domain (other parts from reference TRBV28 and TRBJ2-1): DVKVTQSSRYLVKRTGEKVFLECVQDMDHENMFWYRQDPGLGLRLIYFSYDVKMKEKGDIPEGYSVSREKKERFSLILESASTNQTSMYLCASSTTGVESNEQFFGPGTRLTVL.

The V gene is TRBV28, the J gene TRBJ2-7; D is unresolved. There are 13 residues in the CDR3. The V end lost 3 bases, the J end lost 5 bases, and 11 bases lay between the germline ends. CDR1 MDHEN and CDR2 SYDVKM come from the germline V gene. CDR3 sequence (DNA): TGTGCCAGCAGTTTTTTGGGCTACCACGAGCAGTACTTC. Encoded protein: CASSFLGYHEQYF. Full variable domain (remainder filled in from reference TRBV28 and TRBJ2-7): DVKVTQSSRYLVKRTGEKVFLECVQDMDHENMFWYRQDPGLGLRLIYFSYDVKMKEKGDIPEGYSVSREKKERFSLILESASTNQTSMYLCASSFLGYHEQYFGPGTRLTVT.

V usage is TRBV10-3 and J usage is TRBJ1-1, with TRBD1 matching 12 bases. Unmatched junction bases numbered 12, after V lost 2 bases and J lost 5 bases. In germline, CDR1 is ENHRY, CDR2 SYGVKD. This CDR3 has 18 residues. The CDR3 DNA reads as TGTGCCATCAGTGAGCCTGGGACAGGGGGCGCAAAGGGGACTGAAGCTTTCTTT. Amino acid sequence: CAISEPGTGGAKGTEAFF.

The rearrangement links TRBV7-2 to TRBJ2-3; D is possibly TRBD2 (5 bases). V lost 5 bases to trimming and J lost 2 bases, with 14 bases between them. The V gene's germline CDR1 is SGHTA and CDR2 FQGNSA. CDR3 size: 15 residues. CDR3: CASSPSARATDTQYF. The DNA for the CDR3 is TGTGCCAGCAGCCCGTCTGCGAGGGCCACAGATACGCAGTATTTT.

The V and J genes are TRBV9 and TRBJ2-1; D unclear. Trimming shortened V by 0 bases and J by 10 bases, and 5 bases separated the two germline ends. CDR1 and CDR2 (germline): SGDLS, YYNGEE. This CDR3 has 11 amino acids. The chain's CDR3 is CASSVDREQFF. Here the CDR3 DNA reads TGTGCCAGCAGCGTAGATCGGGAGCAGTTCTTC.